The text below deals with one TCR beta chain. Its antigen is not known. Looked up from germline, CDR1 is LNHDA and CDR2 is SQIVND (reference sequence). CDR3 length equals 14 residues. V was clipped by 3 bases and J by 4 bases, with 12 bases between them. This record comes from a study of immune evolution from preneoplasia to lung adenocarcinoma. Findings and limits, study-wide: From normal lung to invasive adenocarcinoma, top clone frequencies appeared to decrease. Clonality was highest in normal lung, lower in later-stage lesions apparently.

Resections took place in Japan or China from about 2013 to 2017. H&E slides confirmed each diagnosis, reviewed by two pathologists independently. The data were produced by immunoSEQ multiplex PCR, yet TCRdb's version contains in-frame clones alone and is incomplete. The sample includes 3,200 or so clones, 83% of them seen just once. Sequenced input: FFPE adjacent normal lung tissue. This rearrangement joins TRBV19 to TRBJ1-1, with D maybe TRBD1 (6 bases). This clonotype originated in a person aged 70 to 85 with lung adenocarcinoma. The CDR3 spells CASSIQGRGTEAFF. The CDR3 region has the DNA TGTGCCAGTAGTATTCAGGGCAGGGGCACTGAAGCTTTCTTT.